The 14 T cell receptor beta chains listed next were all sequenced from one sample in a study of PD-1 blockade in classical Hodgkin lymphoma. The assay was immunoSEQ multiplex PCR, and TCRdb's table has in-frame clones only and misses some. The sample carries more than 20,000 clones, over 60% recorded once. All patients experienced relapse after autologous stem cell transplantation, and brentuximab vedotin exposure was variable. Sequencing used peripheral blood mononuclear cells (PBMCs), obtained before the second cycle of nivolumab. Receptors originate from a human donor with classical Hodgkin lymphoma.

DNA for the CDR3: TGTGCCAGCTCACCGACAGGGGGGGCCGGTTATCAGCCCCAGCATTTT. This gives the protein CASSPTGGAGYQPQHF. The chain carries TRBV18 and TRBJ1-5; 9 bases fit TRBD1. CDR1 KGHSH and CDR2 LQKENI come from the germline V gene. The CDR3 runs 16 residues. The V and J ends lost 3 bases and 5 bases, in that order; junction bases with no gene match: 8.

Concerning this clone: The junction shows a germline mismatch at one end, possibly a read error. The rearrangement uses TRBV5-1 and TRBJ1-4; unclear D gene. The CDR3 covers 14 residues. Germline V gene data show CDR1 as SGHRS and CDR2 as YFSETQ. CDR3 bases: TGCGCCAGCAGTTTGGGAGGGAAAAATGAAAAACTGTTTTTT. Encoded protein: CASSLGGKNEKLFF.

This clone appeared a few times. The chain employs TRBV11-3 and TRBJ2-1; TRBD1 aligns across 9 bases. Germline CDR1 is SGHNT and CDR2 is YENEEA. CDR3 length: 16 amino acids. The V segment lost 5 bases and the J segment 3 bases; nucleotides outside the gene matches: 8. CDR3 coding DNA: TGTGCCAGCAGCAGGGGACAGGGAGGTTTCTACAATGAGCAGTTCTTC. Amino acid sequence: CASSRGQGGFYNEQFF.

The chain joins TRBV30 to TRBJ2-1; 10 nucleotides agree with TRBD2. The CDR3 runs to 14 residues. The V segment lost 0 bases and the J segment 11 bases; nucleotides outside the gene matches: 7. Germline V lookup: CDR1 GTSNPN, CDR2 SVGIG (reference sequence). The CDR3 DNA is TGTGCCTGGAGTGTCGGGGCTAGCGGGAGTAAGCAGTTCTTC. Residues: CAWSVGASGSKQFF.

This clone has a handful of counts. The chain joins TRBV19 to TRBJ2-3; D is tentatively TRBD1 or TRBD2 (5 bases each). The germline V gene encodes CDR1 LNHDA and CDR2 SQIVND (reference sequence). The V and J ends lost 5 bases and 14 bases respectively, with 14 bases between them. The length of the CDR3 is 11 residues. The CDR3 sequence: CASSEAGLAYF. In DNA, the CDR3 is TGTGCCAGTAGTGAGGCAGGGCTAGCGTATTTT.

V is TRBV4-1 and J is TRBJ2-7; perhaps TRBD1 as D (6 bases). V lost 4 bases, J lost 1 base, and 17 bases lay in between. The CDR3 covers 16 residues. Germline V gene lookup returns CDR1 MGHRA and CDR2 YSYEKL. CDR3 sequence reads: CASSREKQGASYEQYF. Written as DNA, the CDR3 is TGCGCCAGCAGCCGAGAGAAACAGGGAGCGTCCTACGAGCAGTACTTC.

V usage is TRBV2 and J usage is TRBJ2-7; 10 bases align to TRBD2. V dropped 6 bases and J dropped 6; count of bases not matched to a gene: 14. This CDR3 comprises 16 residues. From germline, CDR1 is SNHLY and CDR2 FYNNEI. DNA for the CDR3: TGTGCCAGCAGGGCCCTAAGGCCTAGCGGGAGTGCCGAGCAGTACTTC. Translated, it gives CASRALRPSGSAEQYF.

The rearrangement joins TRBV2 to TRBJ1-5; 9 positions match TRBD1. Germline CDR1 is SNHLY and CDR2 is FYNNEI. Trimming removed 5 bases from V and 2 bases from J; junction bases left unmatched: 13. The CDR3 has 18 amino acids. CDR3 loop: CASSTNRDRGVGNQPQHF. DNA for the CDR3: TGTGCCAGCAGTACGAACAGAGACAGGGGGGTTGGCAATCAGCCCCAGCATTTT.

The J gene is TRBJ2-4, the V gene TRBV21-1; whether TRBD1, the table's D call, matches the DNA was not checked. TRBV21-1 represents a pseudogene. There are 17 residues in the CDR3. The DNA of the CDR3 is TGTGCCAGCGTTGGGGGGACAGTGATTCTAGCCAAAAACATTCAGTACTTC. Translating it yields CASVGGTVILAKNIQYF.

The chain links TRBV5-1 to TRBJ1-5, with D perhaps matching TRBD1 (5 bases). Germline-derived CDR1 and CDR2 are SGHRS and YFSETQ. Trimming cost V 0 bases and J 7 bases, with 14 bases left between them. The CDR3 totals 15 residues. The CDR3 loop reads CASSLGTTDRQPQHF. As DNA, the CDR3 is TGCGCCAGCAGCTTGGGAACCACTGACAGACAGCCCCAGCATTTT.

There are a few counts of this clone. This chain's CDR3 is CASSRDRDETEAFF. The CDR3 bases are TGTGCCAGCAGCCGGGACAGGGACGAAACTGAAGCTTTCTTT. The gene calls are TRBV11-1 and TRBJ1-1; TRBD1 matches 9 bases. This CDR3 contains 14 residues. The V gene end was trimmed by 5 bases and the J gene end by 5 bases; junction bases not matched to a gene: 6. The germline V gene encodes CDR1 SGHAT and CDR2 FQDESV (reference sequence).

J is TRBJ2-2 and V is TRBV2; D is perhaps TRBD1 (6 bases). V lost 6 bases and J 2 bases, leaving 10 bases between the germline ends. This CDR3 is built from 14 residues. The germline V gene has CDR1 SNHLY and CDR2 FYNNEI. CDR3 nucleotide sequence: TGTGCCAGCAGCGGCAGGGGAAACACCGGGGAGCTGTTTTTT. Encoded protein: CASSGRGNTGELFF.

The chain combines TRBV4-2 with TRBJ2-3; 13 bases fit TRBD2. V gave up 0 bases and J gave up 6 bases; unmatched junction bases: 6. CDR1 is LGHNA and CDR2 is YNFKEQ in the germline V gene. The CDR3 spans 17 residues. CDR3 nucleotides: TGTGCCAGCAGCCAAGAGGGACTAGCGGGGCTTGGGGATACGCAGTATTTT. Residues: CASSQEGLAGLGDTQYF.

This chain links TRBV18 with TRBJ2-1; 13 nucleotides align to TRBD2. The trim removed 8 bases at V and 6 bases at J, leaving 4 bases unmatched. Germline loops: CDR1 KGHSH, CDR2 LQKENI. The CDR3 loop spans 14 amino acids. In nucleotides, the CDR3 is TGTGCCAGCCGGGGACTAGCGGGACCCAATGAGCAGTTCTTC. Encoded protein: CASRGLAGPNEQFF. Looking up the rest from reference TRBV18 and TRBJ2-1 gives the full variable domain: NAGVMQNPRHLVRRRGQEARLRCSPMKGHSHVYWYRQLPEEGLKFMVYLQKENIIDESGMPKERFSAEFPKEGPSILRIQQVVRGDSAAYFCASRGLAGPNEQFFGPGTRLTVL.